This TCR beta chain was recorded in a study of cytomegalovirus exposure and HLA in healthy donors. Study overall: A later analysis reported the 120 or so validation repertoires used the same platform as the 500 to 800 first-cohort repertoires. Notes on the study in general: The investigators catalogued 160 or so TCR beta chains as cytomegalovirus-associated. In the 130 or so validation repertoires, 85% to 95% of cluster scores exceeded 0, per a later analysis.

Some clones are missing from TCRdb's copy, which holds only in-frame ones; the method was immunoSEQ multiplex PCR. The repertoire includes some 70,000 clones, approximately 90% of them detected once, and around 1.8% sits in the top ten. The length of the CDR3 is 14 residues. The V and J ends lost 8 bases and 9 bases respectively, with 20 bases between them. Looked up from germline, CDR1 is SGHTA and CDR2 is FQGNSA. This clone has a single count. Its cognate antigen is unknown. From the 120-subject validation cohort, which was separate from the roughly 670-subject first cohort, the donors were drawn. This receptor was taken from a woman aged 18-29 years in good health and CMV-seronegative. The rearrangement uses TRBV7-2 and TRBJ2-1; TRBD2 is a possible D gene (5 bases). The sample taken for sequencing was PBMCs. CDR3 DNA: TGTGCCAGCCTTCAAGAGGGCAGGTTGGGTGAGCAGTTCTTC. The encoded protein is CASLQEGRLGEQFF.